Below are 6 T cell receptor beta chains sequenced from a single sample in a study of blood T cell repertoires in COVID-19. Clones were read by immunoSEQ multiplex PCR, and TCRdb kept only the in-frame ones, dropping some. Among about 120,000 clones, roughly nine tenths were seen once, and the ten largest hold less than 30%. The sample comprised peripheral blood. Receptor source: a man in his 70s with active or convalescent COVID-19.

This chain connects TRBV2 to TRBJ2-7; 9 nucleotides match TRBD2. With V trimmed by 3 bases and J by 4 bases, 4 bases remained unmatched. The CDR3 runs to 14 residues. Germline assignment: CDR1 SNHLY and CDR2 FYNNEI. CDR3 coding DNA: TGTGCCAGCAGTGAGGGGCTAGCGGGATACGAGCAGTACTTC. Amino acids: CASSEGLAGYEQYF. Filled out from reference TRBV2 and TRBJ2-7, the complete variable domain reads EPEVTQTPSHQVTQMGQEVILRCVPISNHLYFYWYRQILGQKVEFLVSFYNNEISEKSEIFDDQFSVERPDGSNFTLKIRSTKLEDSAMYFCASSEGLAGYEQYFGPGTRLTVT.

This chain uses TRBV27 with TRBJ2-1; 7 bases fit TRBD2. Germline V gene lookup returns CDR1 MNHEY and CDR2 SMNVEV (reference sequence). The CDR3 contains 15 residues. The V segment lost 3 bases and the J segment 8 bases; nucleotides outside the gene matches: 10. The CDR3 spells CASSFLTTSRYEQFF. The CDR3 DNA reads TGTGCCAGCAGTTTTCTAACGACTAGCCGTTATGAGCAGTTCTTC.

CDR3 bases: TGTGCCAGCAGTCGGAGGGATAGAGATACGCAGTATTTT. This translates into CASSRRDRDTQYF. The rearrangement joins TRBV6-5 to TRBJ2-3, with a possible D match to TRBD2 (6 bases). Trimming pared 5 bases from V and 5 bases from J, leaving 11 bases between. The germline CDR1 and CDR2 sequences are MNHEY and SVGAGI. This CDR3 is built from 13 residues.

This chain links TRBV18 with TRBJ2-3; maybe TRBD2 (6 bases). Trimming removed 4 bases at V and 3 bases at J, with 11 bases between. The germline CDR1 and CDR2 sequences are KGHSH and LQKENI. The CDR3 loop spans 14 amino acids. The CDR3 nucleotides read TGTGCCAGCTCACAGGGAGGTGGTACAGATACGCAGTATTTT. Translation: CASSQGGGTDTQYF.

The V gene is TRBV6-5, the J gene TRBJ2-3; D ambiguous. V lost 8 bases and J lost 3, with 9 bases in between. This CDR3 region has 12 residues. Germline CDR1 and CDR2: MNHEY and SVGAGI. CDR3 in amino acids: CASDSRTDTQYF. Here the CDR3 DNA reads TGTGCCAGCGATAGTCGAACAGATACGCAGTATTTT.

The CDR3 region has the DNA TGCGCCAGCAGTCAAACGGAGCGGGGGAGAAGCTCCTACAATGAGCAGTTCTTC. It specifies CASSQTERGRSSYNEQFF. The chain carries TRBV23-1 and TRBJ2-1; TRBD2 matches 8 bases. TRBV23-1 is marked as an open reading frame, function uncertain. The CDR3 is 18 residues long. The V and J ends lost 2 bases and 0 bases, in that order; junction bases with no gene match: 9.